This T cell receptor (beta chain) was sequenced during a study of T cell repertoires in ileal Crohn's disease. Broader study findings: Active smokers at surgery had more clonal expansions than non-smokers.

Details on this clone: Its antigen is as yet unknown.

There are 14 residues in the CDR3. Germline V gives CDR1 SEHNR, CDR2 FQNEAQ (reference sequence). V lost 1 base to trimming and J lost 0 bases, with 6 bases between them. Sample time point: inflamed ileum from the surgical specimen. The data were produced by immunoSEQ multiplex PCR, yet TCRdb's version contains in-frame clones alone and is incomplete. The sample includes 5,500 to 7,500 clones, under 85% of them seen just once. J is TRBJ1-1 and V is TRBV7-9; D unclear. This clonotype originated in an adult with Crohn's disease. Material for sequencing was ileal tissue. CDR3 region: CASSLGGLNTEAFF. The CDR3 DNA sequence: TGTGCCAGCAGCTTAGGAGGCCTGAACACTGAAGCTTTCTTT.